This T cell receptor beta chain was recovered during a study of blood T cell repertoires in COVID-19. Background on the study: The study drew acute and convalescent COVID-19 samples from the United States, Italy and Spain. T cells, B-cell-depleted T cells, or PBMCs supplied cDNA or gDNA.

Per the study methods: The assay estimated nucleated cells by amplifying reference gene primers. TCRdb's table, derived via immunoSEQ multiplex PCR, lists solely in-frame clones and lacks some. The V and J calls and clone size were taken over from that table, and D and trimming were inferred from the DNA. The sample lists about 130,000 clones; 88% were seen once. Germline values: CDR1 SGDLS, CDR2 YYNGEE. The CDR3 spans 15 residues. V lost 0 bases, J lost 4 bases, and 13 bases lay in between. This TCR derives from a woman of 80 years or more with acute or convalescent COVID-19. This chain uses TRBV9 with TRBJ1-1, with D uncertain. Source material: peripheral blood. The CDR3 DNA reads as TGTGCCAGCAGCGTAGTTTCGGGAAGGAGCACTGAAGCTTTCTTT. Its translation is CASSVVSGRSTEAFF.